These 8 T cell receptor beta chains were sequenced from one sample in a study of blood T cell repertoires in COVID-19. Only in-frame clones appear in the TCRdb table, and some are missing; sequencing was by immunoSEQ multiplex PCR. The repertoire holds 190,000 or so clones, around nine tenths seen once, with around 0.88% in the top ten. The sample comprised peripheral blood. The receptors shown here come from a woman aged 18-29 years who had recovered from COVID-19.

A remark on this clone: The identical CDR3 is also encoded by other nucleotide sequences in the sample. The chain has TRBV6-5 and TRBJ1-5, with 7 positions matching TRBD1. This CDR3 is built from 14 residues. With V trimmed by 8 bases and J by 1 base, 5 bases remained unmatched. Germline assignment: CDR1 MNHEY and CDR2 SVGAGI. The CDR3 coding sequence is TGTGCCAGCTGGGCAGGGGGGAGCAATCAGCCCCAGCATTTT. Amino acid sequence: CASWAGGSNQPQHF.

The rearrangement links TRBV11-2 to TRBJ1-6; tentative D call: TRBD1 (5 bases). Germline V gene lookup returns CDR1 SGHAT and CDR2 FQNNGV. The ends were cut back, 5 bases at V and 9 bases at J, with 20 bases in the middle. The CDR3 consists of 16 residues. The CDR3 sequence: CASSLTVGGLGSPLHF. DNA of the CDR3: TGTGCCAGCAGCCTTACCGTGGGGGGTTTGGGTTCACCCCTCCACTTT. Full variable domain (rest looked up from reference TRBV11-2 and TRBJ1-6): EAGVAQSPRYKIIEKRQSVAFWCNPISGHATLYWYQQILGQGPKLLIQFQNNGVVDDSQLPKDRFSAERLKGVDSTLKIQPAKLEDSAVYLCASSLTVGGLGSPLHFGNGTRLTVT.

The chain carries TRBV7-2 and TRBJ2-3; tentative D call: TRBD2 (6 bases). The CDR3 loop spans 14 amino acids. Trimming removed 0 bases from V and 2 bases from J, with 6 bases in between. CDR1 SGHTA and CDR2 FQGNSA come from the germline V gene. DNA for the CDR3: TGTGCCAGCAGCTTAGCGGGACTCACAGATACGCAGTATTTT. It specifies CASSLAGLTDTQYF.

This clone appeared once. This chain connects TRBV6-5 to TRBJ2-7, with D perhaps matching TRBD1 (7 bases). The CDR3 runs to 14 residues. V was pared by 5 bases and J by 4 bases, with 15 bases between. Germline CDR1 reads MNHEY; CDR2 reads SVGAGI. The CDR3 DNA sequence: TGTGCCAGCAGTCCTACAGGGGCGGGGTACGAGCAGTACGTC. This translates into CASSPTGAGYEQYV.

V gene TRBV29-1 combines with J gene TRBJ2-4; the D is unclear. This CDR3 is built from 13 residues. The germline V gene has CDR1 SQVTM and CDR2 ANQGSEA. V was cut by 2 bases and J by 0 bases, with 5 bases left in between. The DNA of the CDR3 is TGCAGCGTTGAAAGCCAAGCCAAAAACATTCAGTACTTC. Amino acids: CSVESQAKNIQYF.

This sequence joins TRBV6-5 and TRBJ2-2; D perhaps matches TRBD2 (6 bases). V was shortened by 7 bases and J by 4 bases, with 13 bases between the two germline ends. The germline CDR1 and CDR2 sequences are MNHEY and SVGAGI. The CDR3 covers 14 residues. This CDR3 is CASTFGGITGELFF. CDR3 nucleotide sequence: TGTGCCAGCACCTTTGGGGGGATCACCGGGGAGCTGTTTTTT.

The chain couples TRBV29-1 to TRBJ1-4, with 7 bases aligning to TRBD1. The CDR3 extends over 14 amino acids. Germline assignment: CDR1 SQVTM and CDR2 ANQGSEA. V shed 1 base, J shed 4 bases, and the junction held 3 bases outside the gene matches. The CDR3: CSVEVTGINEKLFF. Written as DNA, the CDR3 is TGCAGCGTTGAAGTGACAGGGATTAATGAAAAACTGTTTTTT.

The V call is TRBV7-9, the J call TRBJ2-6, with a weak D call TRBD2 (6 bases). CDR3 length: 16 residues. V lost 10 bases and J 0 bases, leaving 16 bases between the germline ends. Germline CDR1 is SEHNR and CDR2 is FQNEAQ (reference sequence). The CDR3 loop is CATPGTFPSGANVLTF. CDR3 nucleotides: TGTGCCACGCCAGGGACTTTCCCCTCTGGGGCCAACGTCCTGACTTTC.